This T cell receptor beta chain was captured by sequencing in a study of early T cells in non-severe SARS-CoV-2 infection. Whole-study context: Sequencing of unsorted whole blood was done on bulk RNA, leaving chains unpaired. General study results and limits: Matching with VDJdb favored anti-spike CD8 responses (missing private and CD4 specificities).

Individually, cDNA molecules had unique molecular identifiers attached to them. TCRdb reanalysed the 5' RACE reads using MiXCR and keeps one entry per CDR3 protein. The profile shows approximately 70,000 distinct CDR3 sequences, 11% of them singletons. The germline V gene encodes CDR1 MNHEY and CDR2 SMNVEV (reference sequence). The CDR3 sequence is 17 residues long. Unmatched junction bases numbered 11, after V lost 6 bases and J lost 0 bases. This clonotype was detected ten times or more. The antigen is unknown. The sequencing used whole blood, collected at baseline. This clonotype was sampled from an adult who was a healthcare worker with PCR-confirmed SARS-CoV-2 infection or an uninfected control (not recorded which). The rearrangement uses TRBV27 and TRBJ2-1, with 7 positions matching TRBD2. The CDR3 is CASRPTSAKSSYNEQFF. CDR3 coding DNA: TGTGCCAGCAGGCCTACTAGCGCGAAAAGCTCCTACAATGAGCAGTTCTTC.